This TCR beta chain was recovered during a study of T cell changes during pregnancy in multiple sclerosis. The repertoire was sequenced with immunoSEQ multiplex PCR; TCRdb's copy has only in-frame clones and lacks some. The sample lists around 92,000 clones; 90% to 95% were seen once. Per the germline V gene, CDR1 is SGHTA and CDR2 is FQGNSA. This CDR3 is 14 amino acids long. V dropped 4 bases and J dropped 5; count of bases not matched to a gene: 8. The chain links TRBV7-2 to TRBJ2-7; 7 bases are shared with TRBD1. The clonotype originates from a female donor with multiple sclerosis, enrolled in a pregnancy study. The sample here was peripheral blood, taken in the third trimester of pregnancy. CDR3 sequence (DNA): TGTGCCAGCAGCTCACAGGGGTTAAGGGACGAGCAGTACTTC. Protein sequence: CASSSQGLRDEQYF.